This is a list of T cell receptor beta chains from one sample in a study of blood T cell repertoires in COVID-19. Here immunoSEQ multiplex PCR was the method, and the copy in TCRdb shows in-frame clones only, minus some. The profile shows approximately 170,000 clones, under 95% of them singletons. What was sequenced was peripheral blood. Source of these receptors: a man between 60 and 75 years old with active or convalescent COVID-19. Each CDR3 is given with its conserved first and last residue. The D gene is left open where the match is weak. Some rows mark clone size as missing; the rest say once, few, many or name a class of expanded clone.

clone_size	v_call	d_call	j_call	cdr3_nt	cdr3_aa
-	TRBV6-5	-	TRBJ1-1	TGTGCCAGCAGGGGAGTCAGGGGGAACACTGAAGCTTTCTTT	CASRGVRGNTEAFF
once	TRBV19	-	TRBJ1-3	TGTGCCAGTAGTCGGACTAGGACTGGAAACACCATATATTTT	CASSRTRTGNTIYF
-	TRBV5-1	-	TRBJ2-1	TGCGCCAGCAGCTTGGTCGCAGCGAGCTCCTACAATGAGCAGTTCTTC	CASSLVAASSYNEQFF
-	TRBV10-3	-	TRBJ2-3	TGTGCCATCAGTACAGGGCAAGTGGCGTATTTT	CAISTGQVAYF
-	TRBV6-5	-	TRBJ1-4	TGTGCCAGCAGTTACCGGGGAACTAATGAAAAACTGTTTTTT	CASSYRGTNEKLFF
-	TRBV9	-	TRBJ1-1	TGTGCCAGCAGCGTAGAGTTCCCCCCGCGGAACACTGAAGCTTTCTTT	CASSVEFPPRNTEAFF
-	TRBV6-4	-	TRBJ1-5	TGTGCCAGCAGTGACGAGGAGGGAGCCCAGCCCCAGCATTTT	CASSDEEGAQPQHF
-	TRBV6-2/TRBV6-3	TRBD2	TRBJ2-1	TGTGCCAGCAGTTACTCGGGGACTAGCGGAACAATGAGCAGTTCCCCCCAGTTCTTC	CASSYSGTSGTMSSSPQFF
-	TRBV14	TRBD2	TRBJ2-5	TGTGCCAGCAGCCAAGGGGCTAGCGGGGGTATCATGAAGACCCAGTACTTC	CASSQGASGGIMKTQYF
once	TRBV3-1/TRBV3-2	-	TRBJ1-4	TGTGCCAGCAGCTCTTCGCGGGAAAAACTGTTTTTT	CASSSSREKLFF
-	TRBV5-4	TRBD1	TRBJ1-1	TGTGCCAGCAGCTTGGGAGACAGGGGCACTGAAGCTTTCTTT	CASSLGDRGTEAFF
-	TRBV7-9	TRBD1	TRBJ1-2	TGTGCCAGCAGGTTACCGGGACAGGGTAGCTATGGCTACACCTTC	CASRLPGQGSYGYTF
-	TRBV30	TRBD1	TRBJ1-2	TGTGCCTGGAGTGTAACAGGGGGCAGCTATGGCTACACCTTC	CAWSVTGGSYGYTF
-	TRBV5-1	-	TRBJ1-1	TGCGCCAGCAGCTTCATTCGGGGAAGCACTGAAGCTTTCTTT	CASSFIRGSTEAFF
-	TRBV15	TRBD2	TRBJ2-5	TGTGCCACCAGCTTAGCTCTAGCGGGGGGGCTTGAGACCCAGTACTTC	CATSLALAGGLETQYF
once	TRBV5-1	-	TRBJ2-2	TGCGCCAGCAGCTCACAGGGGAACACCGGGGAGCTGTTTTTT	CASSSQGNTGELFF
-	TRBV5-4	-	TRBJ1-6	TGTGCCAGCAGCTTGAGAGCCGAGGGAGCTTCACCCCTCCACTTT	CASSLRAEGASPLHF
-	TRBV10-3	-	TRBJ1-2	TGTGCCATCAGTGAAGAGCCCGCTGCTGGTGGCTACACCTTC	CAISEEPAAGGYTF
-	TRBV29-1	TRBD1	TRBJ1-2	TGCAGCGTTGAAGAGGGTTGGACAGGGTATGGCTACACCTTC	CSVEEGWTGYGYTF
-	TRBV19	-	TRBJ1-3	TGTGCCAGTAGTATCCGGCAGGGCCTCTCTGGAAACACCATATATTTT	CASSIRQGLSGNTIYF
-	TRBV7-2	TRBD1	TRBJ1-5	TGTGCCAGCAGCTCACAGGGGGCGTTCAATCAGCCCCAGCATTTT	CASSSQGAFNQPQHF
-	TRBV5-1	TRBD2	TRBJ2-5	TGCGCCAGCAGCGTGACTAGCGGGGGTCGGCGAGAGACCCAGTACTTC	CASSVTSGGRRETQYF
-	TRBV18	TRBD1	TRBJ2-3	TGTGCCAGCTCAAACAGGGGGCCATCGAGCACAGATACGCAGTATTTT	CASSNRGPSSTDTQYF
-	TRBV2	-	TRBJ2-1	TGTGCCAGCAGACCGGTGAAGAGCGGGAATGAGCAGTTCTTC	CASRPVKSGNEQFF
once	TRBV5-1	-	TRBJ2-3	TGCGCCAGCAGCACTTCTACCGGGAGTGTCACAGATACGCAGTATTTT	CASSTSTGSVTDTQYF
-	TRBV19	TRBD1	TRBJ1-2	TGTGCCAGTAGCTCCTCAGGACAGGGGTATTATGGCTACACCTTC	CASSSSGQGYYGYTF
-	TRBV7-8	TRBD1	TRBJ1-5	TGTGCCAGCAGTCAGCTTCGTGAGACAGGGGGCTATCAGCCCCAGCATTTT	CASSQLRETGGYQPQHF
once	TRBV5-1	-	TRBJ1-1	TGCGCCAGCAGCTTGCCACAGGGCCGGAGCCAGAACACTGAAGCTTTCTTT	CASSLPQGRSQNTEAFF
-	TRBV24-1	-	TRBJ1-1	TGTGCCACCAGTGATCGAATTTGGACAAGGAGAGCTTTCTTT	CATSDRIWTRRAFF
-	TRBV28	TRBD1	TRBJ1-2	TGTGCCAGCAGTCTCGGACAGGGTACCGTTTTTGGCTACACCTTC	CASSLGQGTVFGYTF
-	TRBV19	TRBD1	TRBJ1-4	TGTGCCAGTAGTCCATTGACAGGGGGTAATGAAAAACTGTTTTTT	CASSPLTGGNEKLFF
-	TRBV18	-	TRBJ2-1	TGTGCCAGCTCACCCGGGGTACTTAGGAATGAGCAGTTCTTC	CASSPGVLRNEQFF
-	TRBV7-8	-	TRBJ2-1	TGTGCCAGCAGCTTGTTTTGGCGGGGAGGGGGTTACAATGAGCAGTTCTTC	CASSLFWRGGGYNEQFF
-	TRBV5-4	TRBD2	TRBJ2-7	TGTGCCAGCAGCTTGGTGGCGGGAGTGGGCTACGAGCAGTACTTC	CASSLVAGVGYEQYF
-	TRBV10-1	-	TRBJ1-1	TGCGCCAGCGCCTTGACAGGGAACACTGAAGCTTTCTTT	CASALTGNTEAFF
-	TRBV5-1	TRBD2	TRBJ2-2	TGCGCCAGCAGCATCCTAGCGGGGACCGGGGAGCTGTTTTTT	CASSILAGTGELFF
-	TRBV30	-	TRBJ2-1	TGTGCCTGGACTCCGGGGACTGGGTACAATGAGCAGTTCTTC	CAWTPGTGYNEQFF
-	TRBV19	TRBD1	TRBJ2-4	TGTGCCAGTAGTCTTCGGACAGGAAACATTCAGTACTTC	CASSLRTGNIQYF
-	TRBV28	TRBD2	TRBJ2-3	TGTGCCGCCCGAACGGGGGGGTCCACAGATACGCAGTATTTT	CAARTGGSTDTQYF
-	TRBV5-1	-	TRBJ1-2	TGCGCCAGCAGAGAGTCGGGAAACTATGGCTACACCTTC	CASRESGNYGYTF
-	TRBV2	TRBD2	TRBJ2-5	TGTGCCAGCAGTGATCGGGAGGGGGAGACCCAGTACTTC	CASSDREGETQYF
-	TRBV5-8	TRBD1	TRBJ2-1	TGTGCCAGCAGCCGGGACAGTCCTGAGCAGTTCTTC	CASSRDSPEQFF
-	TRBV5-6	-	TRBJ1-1	TGTGCCAGCAGCTTAATAAAAGACAGCCTCATGAACACTGAAGCTTTCTTT	CASSLIKDSLMNTEAFF
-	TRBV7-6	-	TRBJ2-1	TGTGCCAGCAGCTTAGGAGGGCAGGGGAGGGACAATGAGCAGTTCTTC	CASSLGGQGRDNEQFF
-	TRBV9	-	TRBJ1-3	TGTGCCAGCAGCGTAGCACCCAGCCGGTTAGACAACGTATATTTT	CASSVAPSRLDNVYF
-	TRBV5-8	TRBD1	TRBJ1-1	TGTGCCAGCAGTTACTATCCGACCGGGACAGGGAACACTGAAGCTTTCTTT	CASSYYPTGTGNTEAFF
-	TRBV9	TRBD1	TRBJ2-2	TGTGCCAGCAGCGTAGGGTTAACAGGGGGTTCCACCGGGGAGCTGTTTTTT	CASSVGLTGGSTGELFF
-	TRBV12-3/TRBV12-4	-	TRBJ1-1	TGTGCCAGCAGTCGGACAGAAAACACTGAAGCTTTCTTT	CASSRTENTEAFF
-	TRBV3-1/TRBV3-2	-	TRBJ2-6	TGTGCCTCCTCCGCGGCCTCTGGGGCCAACGTCCTGACTTTC	CASSAASGANVLTF
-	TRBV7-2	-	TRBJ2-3	TGTGCCAGCAGCTTACAGTGGCCGACAGATACGCAGTATTTT	CASSLQWPTDTQYF
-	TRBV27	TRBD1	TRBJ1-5	TGTGCCAGCAGTTTGATCCAGGGGGCGGGTCAGCCCCAGCATTTT	CASSLIQGAGQPQHF
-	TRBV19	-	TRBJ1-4	TGTGCCAGTAGCAGGTCGGAAAAACTGTTTTTT	CASSRSEKLFF
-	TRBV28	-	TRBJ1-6	TGTGCCAGCACTACGTCGGGTTTTCATTCACCCCTCCACTTT	CASTTSGFHSPLHF
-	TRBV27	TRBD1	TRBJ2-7	TGTGCCAGCAGTTTTCTCCGGGACAGGGGCCCCTACGAGCAGTACTTC	CASSFLRDRGPYEQYF
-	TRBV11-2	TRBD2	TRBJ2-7	TGTGCCAGCAGCCTAGGACTAGCGCAGTACGAGCAGTACTTC	CASSLGLAQYEQYF
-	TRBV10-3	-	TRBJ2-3	TGTGCCATCAGTGATAGCTCGACTAGTCCCTATATGACGCAGTATTTT	CAISDSSTSPYMTQYF
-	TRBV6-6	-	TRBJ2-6	TGTGCCAGCAGTCTATTCTCTGGGGCCAACGTCCTGACTTTC	CASSLFSGANVLTF
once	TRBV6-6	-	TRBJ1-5	TGTGCCAGCAGTTCGCAGGGCAATCAGCCCCAGCATTTT	CASSSQGNQPQHF
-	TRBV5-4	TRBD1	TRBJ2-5	TGTGCCAGCAGGCCAGACAGGGGACAAGAGACCCAGTACTTC	CASRPDRGQETQYF